This TCR beta chain derives from a study of early T cells in non-severe SARS-CoV-2 infection. About the research overall: Chains from this unsorted whole-blood bulk RNA could not be paired.

Study-wide findings and caveats: Private and CD4 specificities were missed by VDJdb matching, which favored anti-spike CD8 responses.

TCRdb reprocessed the 5' RACE reads via MiXCR and lists one record per CDR3 protein. Among around 39,000 distinct CDR3 sequences listed, 7.5% to 9% were seen once. Trimming cost V 3 bases and J 4 bases; bases outside gene matches: 3. The germline V gene has CDR1 SGHRS and CDR2 YFSETQ. The CDR3 contains 15 residues. This clonotype has more than one count but fewer than ten. Its antigen is not identified. Sequencing used whole blood, obtained at baseline. The genes are TRBV5-1 and TRBJ1-5, with 11 bases matching TRBD1. This sequence originates from an adult who was a healthcare worker with PCR-confirmed SARS-CoV-2 infection or an uninfected control (not recorded which). CDR3 in amino acids: CASSWGQGDNQPQHF. In DNA form, the CDR3 reads TGCGCCAGCAGCTGGGGACAGGGGGATAATCAGCCCCAGCATTTT.